This T cell receptor (beta chain) was found in a study of cytomegalovirus exposure and HLA in healthy donors. Study-level results: The study put 150 or so TCR beta chains on its list as cytomegalovirus-associated.

As to this clone: What it recognizes is unknown. Within the sample, other DNA sequences also encode this same CDR3.

The CDR3 totals 13 residues. With V trimmed by 0 bases and J by 5 bases, 0 bases remained unmatched. CDR1 is SGHNT and CDR2 is YYREEE in the germline V gene (reference sequence). Some clones are missing from TCRdb's copy, which holds only in-frame ones; the method was immunoSEQ multiplex PCR. The sample consists of a few hundred thousand clones, around 90% of them appearing once. The sequenced sample was PBMCs. This receptor was identified in a woman aged 18-29 years in good health and CMV-seronegative. This chain uses TRBV5-4 with TRBJ2-5; 8 positions match TRBD1. The CDR3 is CASSLDRGETQYF. The DNA for the CDR3 is TGTGCCAGCAGCTTGGACAGGGGGGAGACCCAGTACTTC.